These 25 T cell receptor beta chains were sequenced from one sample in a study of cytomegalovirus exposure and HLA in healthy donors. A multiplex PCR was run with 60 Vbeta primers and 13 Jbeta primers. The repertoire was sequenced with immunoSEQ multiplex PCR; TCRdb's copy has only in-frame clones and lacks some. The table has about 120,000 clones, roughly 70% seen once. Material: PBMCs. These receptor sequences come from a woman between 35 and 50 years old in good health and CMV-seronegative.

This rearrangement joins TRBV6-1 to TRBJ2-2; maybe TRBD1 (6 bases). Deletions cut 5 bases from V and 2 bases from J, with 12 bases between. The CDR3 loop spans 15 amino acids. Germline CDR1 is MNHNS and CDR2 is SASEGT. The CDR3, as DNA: TGTGCCAGCAGTTTCGGGACACGAAACACCGGGGAGCTGTTTTTT. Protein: CASSFGTRNTGELFF.

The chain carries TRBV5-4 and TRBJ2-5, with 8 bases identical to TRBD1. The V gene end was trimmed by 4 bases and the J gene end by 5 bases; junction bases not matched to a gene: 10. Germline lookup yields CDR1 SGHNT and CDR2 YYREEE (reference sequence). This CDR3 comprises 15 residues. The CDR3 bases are TGTGCCAGCAGCCCCCGGCAGGGGGCTGGTGAGACCCAGTACTTC. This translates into CASSPRQGAGETQYF.

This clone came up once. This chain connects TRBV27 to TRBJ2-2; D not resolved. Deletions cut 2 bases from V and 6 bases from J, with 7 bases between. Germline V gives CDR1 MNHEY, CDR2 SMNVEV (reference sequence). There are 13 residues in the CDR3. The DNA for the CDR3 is TGTGCCAGCAGTTTACAGGTTTCCGGGGAGCTGTTTTTT. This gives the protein CASSLQVSGELFF.

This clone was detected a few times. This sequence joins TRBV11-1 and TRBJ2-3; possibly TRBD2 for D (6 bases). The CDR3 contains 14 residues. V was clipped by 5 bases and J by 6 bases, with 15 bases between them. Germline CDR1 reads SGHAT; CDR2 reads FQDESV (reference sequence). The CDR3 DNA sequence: TGTGCCAGCAGCCCTCGCCCGGGGAGGGATACGCAGTATTTT. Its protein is CASSPRPGRDTQYF.

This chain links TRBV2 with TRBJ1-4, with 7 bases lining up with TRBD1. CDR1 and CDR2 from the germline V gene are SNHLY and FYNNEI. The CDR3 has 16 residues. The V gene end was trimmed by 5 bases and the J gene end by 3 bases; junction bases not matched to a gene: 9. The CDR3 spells CASSPIRTGANEKLFF. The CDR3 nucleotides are TGTGCCAGCAGTCCAATTAGGACAGGAGCTAATGAAAAACTGTTTTTT.

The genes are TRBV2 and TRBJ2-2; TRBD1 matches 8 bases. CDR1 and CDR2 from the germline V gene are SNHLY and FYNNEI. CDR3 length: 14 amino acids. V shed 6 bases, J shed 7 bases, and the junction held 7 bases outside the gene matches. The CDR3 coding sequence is TGTGCCAGCAGGCCAGGGGGCGCGGGCGGGGAGCTGTTTTTT. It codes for CASRPGGAGGELFF.

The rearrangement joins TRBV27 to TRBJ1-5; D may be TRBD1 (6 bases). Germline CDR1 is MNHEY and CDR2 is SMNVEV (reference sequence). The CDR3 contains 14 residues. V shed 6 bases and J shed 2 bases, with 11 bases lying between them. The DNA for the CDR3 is TGTGCCAGCAGCCCCAGGGGCGGCAATCAGCCCCAGCATTTT. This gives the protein CASSPRGGNQPQHF.

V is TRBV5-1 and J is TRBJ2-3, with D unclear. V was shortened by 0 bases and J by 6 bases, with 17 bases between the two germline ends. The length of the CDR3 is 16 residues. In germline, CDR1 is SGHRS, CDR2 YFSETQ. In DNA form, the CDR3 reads TGCGCCAGCAGCTTGGTCGGTGCGAAGTACTGGGATACGCAGTATTTT. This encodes CASSLVGAKYWDTQYF.

In nucleotides, the CDR3 is TGTGCCAGCAGCTTAAACGGAGAGCAGGACAGCAAAGACTACAATGAGCAGTTCTTC. This sequence encodes CASSLNGEQDSKDYNEQFF. V is TRBV7-3 and J is TRBJ2-1; maybe TRBD1 (6 bases). V shed 1 base and J shed 3 bases, with 22 bases lying between them. This CDR3 has 19 residues. CDR1 and CDR2 (germline): SGHTA, FQGTGA.

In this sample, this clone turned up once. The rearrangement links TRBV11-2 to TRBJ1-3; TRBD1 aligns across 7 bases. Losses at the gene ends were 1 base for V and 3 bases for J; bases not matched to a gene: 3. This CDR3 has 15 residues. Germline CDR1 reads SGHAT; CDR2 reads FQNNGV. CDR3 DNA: TGTGCCAGCAGCTTAGTGGGACAGCTTGGAAACACCATATATTTT. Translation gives CASSLVGQLGNTIYF.

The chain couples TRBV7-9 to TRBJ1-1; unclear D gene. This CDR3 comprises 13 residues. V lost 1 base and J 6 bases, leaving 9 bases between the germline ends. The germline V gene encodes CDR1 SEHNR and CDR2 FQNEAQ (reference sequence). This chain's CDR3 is CASSLVVGAEAFF. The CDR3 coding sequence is TGTGCCAGCAGCTTAGTCGTGGGAGCTGAAGCTTTCTTT.

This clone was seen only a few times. CDR3 nucleotide sequence: TGTGCCAGTAGTATGGAAGGGGGCGCAATTCGGACTGAAGCTTTCTTT. As protein: CASSMEGGAIRTEAFF. J is TRBJ1-1 and V is TRBV19; 7 positions agree with TRBD1. CDR3 size: 16 residues. Germline V gene lookup returns CDR1 LNHDA and CDR2 SQIVND (reference sequence). Trimming removed 3 bases from V and 5 bases from J; junction bases left unmatched: 12.

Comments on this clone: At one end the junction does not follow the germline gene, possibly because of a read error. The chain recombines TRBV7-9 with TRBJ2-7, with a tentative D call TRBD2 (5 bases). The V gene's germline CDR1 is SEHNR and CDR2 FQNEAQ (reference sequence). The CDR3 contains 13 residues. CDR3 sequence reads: CSSSLVDRGEQYF. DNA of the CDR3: TGTTCCAGCAGCTTAGTCGATCGGGGCGAGCAGTACTTC.

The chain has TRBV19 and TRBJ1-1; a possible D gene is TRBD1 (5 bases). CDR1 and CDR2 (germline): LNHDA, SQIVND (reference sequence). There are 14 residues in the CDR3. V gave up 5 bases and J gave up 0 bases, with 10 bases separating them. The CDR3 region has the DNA TGTGCCAGTAGTTCCCAGGGAATGAACACTGAAGCTTTCTTT. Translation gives CASSSQGMNTEAFF.

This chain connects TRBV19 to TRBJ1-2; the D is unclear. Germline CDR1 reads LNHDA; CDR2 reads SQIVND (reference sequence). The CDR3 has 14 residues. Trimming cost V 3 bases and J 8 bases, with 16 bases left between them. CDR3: CASSIRPDSEGYTF. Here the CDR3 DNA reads TGTGCCAGTAGTATTCGGCCGGACTCGGAAGGCTACACCTTC.

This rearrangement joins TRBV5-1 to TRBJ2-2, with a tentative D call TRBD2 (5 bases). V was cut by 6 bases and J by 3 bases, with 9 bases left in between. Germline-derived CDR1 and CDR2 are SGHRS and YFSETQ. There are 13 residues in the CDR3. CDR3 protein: CASNQADTGELFF. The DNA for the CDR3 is TGCGCCAGCAATCAAGCGGACACCGGGGAGCTGTTTTTT.

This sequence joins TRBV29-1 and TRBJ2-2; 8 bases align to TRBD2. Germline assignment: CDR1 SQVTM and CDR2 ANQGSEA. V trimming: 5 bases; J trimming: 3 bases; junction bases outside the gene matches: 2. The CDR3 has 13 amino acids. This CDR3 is CSVSGGHTGELFF. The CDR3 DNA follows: TGCAGCGTTAGCGGGGGTCACACCGGGGAGCTGTTTTTT.

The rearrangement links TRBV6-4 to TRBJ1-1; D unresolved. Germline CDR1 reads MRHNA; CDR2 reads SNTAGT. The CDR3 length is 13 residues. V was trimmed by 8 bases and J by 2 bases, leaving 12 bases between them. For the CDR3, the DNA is TGTGCCAGCGCCGCCGGAGCCAACACTGAAGCTTTCTTT. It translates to CASAAGANTEAFF.

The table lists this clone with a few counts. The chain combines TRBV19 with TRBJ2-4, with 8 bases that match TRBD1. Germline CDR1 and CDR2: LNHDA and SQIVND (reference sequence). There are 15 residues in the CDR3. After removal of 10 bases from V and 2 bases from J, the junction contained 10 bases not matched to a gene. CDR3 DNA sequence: TGTGCCACCACCGACAGGGGAGTTCCCAAAAACATTCAGTACTTC. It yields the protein CATTDRGVPKNIQYF. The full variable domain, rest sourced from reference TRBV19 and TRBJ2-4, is DGGITQSPKYLFRKEGQNVTLSCEQNLNHDAMYWYRQDPGQGLRLIYYSQIVNDFQKGDIAEGYSVSREKKESFPLTVTSAQKNPTAFYLCATTDRGVPKNIQYFGAGTRLSVL.

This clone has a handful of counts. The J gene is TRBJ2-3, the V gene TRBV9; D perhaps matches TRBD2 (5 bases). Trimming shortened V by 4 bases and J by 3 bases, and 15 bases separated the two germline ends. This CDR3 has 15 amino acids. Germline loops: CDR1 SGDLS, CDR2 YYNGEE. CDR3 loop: CASSPFERTTDTQYF. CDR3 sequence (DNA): TGTGCCAGCAGCCCCTTTGAGCGGACGACAGATACGCAGTATTTT.

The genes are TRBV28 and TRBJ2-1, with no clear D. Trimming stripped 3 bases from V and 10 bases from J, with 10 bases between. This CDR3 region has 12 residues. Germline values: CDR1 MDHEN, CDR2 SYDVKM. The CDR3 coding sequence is TGTGCCAGCAGTTTGACTGTGTGGGAGCAGTTCTTC. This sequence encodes CASSLTVWEQFF.

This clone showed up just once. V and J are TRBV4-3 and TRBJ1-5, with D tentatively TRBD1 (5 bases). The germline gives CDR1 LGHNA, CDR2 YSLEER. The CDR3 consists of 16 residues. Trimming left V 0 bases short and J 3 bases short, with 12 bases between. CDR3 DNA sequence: TGCGCCAGCAGCCAAGATCTGACAGTTAACAATCAGCCCCAGCATTTT. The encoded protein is CASSQDLTVNNQPQHF.

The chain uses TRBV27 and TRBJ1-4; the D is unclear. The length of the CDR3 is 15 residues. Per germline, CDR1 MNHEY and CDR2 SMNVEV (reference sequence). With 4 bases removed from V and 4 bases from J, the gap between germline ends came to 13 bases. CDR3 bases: TGTGCCAGCAGTTACAGACAACCCCGTAATGAAAAACTGTTTTTT. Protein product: CASSYRQPRNEKLFF.

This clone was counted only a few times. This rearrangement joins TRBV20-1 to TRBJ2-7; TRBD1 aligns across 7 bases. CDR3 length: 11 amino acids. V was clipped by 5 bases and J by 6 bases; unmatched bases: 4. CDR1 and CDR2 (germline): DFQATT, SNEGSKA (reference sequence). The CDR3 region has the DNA TGCAGTGCTTCGACAGGGCGCGAGCAGTACTTC. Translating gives CSASTGREQYF.

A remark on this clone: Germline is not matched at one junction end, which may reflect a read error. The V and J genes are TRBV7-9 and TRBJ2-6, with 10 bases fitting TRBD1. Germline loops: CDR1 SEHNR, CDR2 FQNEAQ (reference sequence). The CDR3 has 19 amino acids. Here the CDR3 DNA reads TGTGCCAGCACCTTATTAACGGGGACAGGGGTTTCTGGGGCCAACGTCCTGACTTTC. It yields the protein CASTLLTGTGVSGANVLTF.